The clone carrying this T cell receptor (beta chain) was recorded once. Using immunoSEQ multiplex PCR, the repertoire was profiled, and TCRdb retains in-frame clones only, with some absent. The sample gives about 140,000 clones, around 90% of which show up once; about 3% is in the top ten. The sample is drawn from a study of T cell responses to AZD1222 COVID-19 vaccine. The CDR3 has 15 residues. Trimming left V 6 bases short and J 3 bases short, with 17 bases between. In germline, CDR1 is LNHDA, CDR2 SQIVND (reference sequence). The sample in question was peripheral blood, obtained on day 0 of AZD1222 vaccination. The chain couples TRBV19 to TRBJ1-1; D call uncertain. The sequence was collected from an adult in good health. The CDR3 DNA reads TGTGCCAGTAGGAGCGGACGGTACTTTGACACTGAAGCTTTCTTT. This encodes CASRSGRYFDTEAFF. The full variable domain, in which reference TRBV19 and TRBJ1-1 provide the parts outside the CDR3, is DGGITQSPKYLFRKEGQNVTLSCEQNLNHDAMYWYRQDPGQGLRLIYYSQIVNDFQKGDIAEGYSVSREKKESFPLTVTSAQKNPTAFYLCASRSGRYFDTEAFFGQGTRLTVV.